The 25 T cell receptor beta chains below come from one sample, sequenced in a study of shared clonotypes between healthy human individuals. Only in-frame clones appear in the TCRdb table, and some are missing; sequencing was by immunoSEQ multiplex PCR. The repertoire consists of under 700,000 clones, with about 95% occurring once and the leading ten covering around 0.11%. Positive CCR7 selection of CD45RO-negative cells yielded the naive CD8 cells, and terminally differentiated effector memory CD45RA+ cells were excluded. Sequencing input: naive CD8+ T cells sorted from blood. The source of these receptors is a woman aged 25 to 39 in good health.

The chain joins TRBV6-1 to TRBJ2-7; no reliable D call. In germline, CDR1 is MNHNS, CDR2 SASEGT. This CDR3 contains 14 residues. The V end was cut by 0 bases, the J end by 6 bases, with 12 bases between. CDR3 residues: CASSEANLYGEQYF. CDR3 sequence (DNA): TGTGCCAGCAGTGAAGCGAACTTATACGGCGAGCAGTACTTC.

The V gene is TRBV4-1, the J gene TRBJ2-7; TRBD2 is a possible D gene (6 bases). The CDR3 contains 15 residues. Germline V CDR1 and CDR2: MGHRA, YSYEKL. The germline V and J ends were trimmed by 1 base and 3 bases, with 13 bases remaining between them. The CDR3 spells CASSQGAGPLYEQYF. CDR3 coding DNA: TGCGCCAGCAGCCAAGGCGCGGGACCCCTCTACGAGCAGTACTTC.

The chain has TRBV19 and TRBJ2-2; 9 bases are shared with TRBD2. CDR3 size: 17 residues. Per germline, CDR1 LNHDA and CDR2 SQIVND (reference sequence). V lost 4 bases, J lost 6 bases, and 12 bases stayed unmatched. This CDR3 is CASSSSIAGALPGELFF. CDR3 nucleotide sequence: TGTGCCAGTAGTAGCTCAATAGCGGGAGCCCTCCCCGGGGAGCTGTTTTTT.

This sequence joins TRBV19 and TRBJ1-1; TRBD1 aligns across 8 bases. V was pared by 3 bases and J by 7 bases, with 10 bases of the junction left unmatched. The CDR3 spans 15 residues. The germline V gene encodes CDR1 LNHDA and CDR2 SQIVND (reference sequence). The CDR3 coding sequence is TGTGCCAGTAGTATGGGCAGGGGGCGAAAGGATGAAGCTTTCTTT. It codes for CASSMGRGRKDEAFF.

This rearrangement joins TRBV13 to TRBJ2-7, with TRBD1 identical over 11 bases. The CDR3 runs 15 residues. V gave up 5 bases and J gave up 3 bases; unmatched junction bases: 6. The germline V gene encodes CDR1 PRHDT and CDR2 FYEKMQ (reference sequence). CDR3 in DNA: TGTGCCAGCAGCACTCGGACAGGGGGCGGCTACGAGCAGTACTTC. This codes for CASSTRTGGGYEQYF.

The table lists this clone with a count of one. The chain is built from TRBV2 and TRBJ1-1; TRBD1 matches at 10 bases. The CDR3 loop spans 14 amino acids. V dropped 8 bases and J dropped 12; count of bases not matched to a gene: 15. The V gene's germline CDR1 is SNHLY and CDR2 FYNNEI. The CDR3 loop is CASQSSGTGEAPFF. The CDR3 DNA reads TGTGCCAGCCAATCTTCCGGGACAGGGGAGGCCCCTTTCTTT.

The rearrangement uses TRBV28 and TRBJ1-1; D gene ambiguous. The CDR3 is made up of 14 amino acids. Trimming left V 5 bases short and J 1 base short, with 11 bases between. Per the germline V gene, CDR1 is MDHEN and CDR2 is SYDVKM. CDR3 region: CASSERRANTEAFF. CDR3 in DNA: TGTGCCAGCAGTGAACGCCGGGCGAACACTGAAGCTTTCTTT. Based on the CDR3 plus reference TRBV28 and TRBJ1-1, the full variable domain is DVKVTQSSRYLVKRTGEKVFLECVQDMDHENMFWYRQDPGLGLRLIYFSYDVKMKEKGDIPEGYSVSREKKERFSLILESASTNQTSMYLCASSERRANTEAFFGQGTRLTVV.

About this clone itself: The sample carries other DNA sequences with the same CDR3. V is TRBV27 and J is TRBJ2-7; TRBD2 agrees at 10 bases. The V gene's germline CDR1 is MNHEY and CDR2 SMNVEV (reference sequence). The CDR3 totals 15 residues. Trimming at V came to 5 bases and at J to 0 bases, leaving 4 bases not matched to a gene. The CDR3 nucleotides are TGTGCCAGCAGTCTATTAGCGGGGGGCTCCTACGAGCAGTACTTC. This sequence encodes CASSLLAGGSYEQYF.

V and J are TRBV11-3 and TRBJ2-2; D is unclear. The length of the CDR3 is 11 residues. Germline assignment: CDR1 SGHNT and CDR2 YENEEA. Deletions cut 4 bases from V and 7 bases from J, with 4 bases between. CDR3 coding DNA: TGTGCCAGCAGCTGGGGCGGGGAGCTGTTTTTT. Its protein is CASSWGGELFF.

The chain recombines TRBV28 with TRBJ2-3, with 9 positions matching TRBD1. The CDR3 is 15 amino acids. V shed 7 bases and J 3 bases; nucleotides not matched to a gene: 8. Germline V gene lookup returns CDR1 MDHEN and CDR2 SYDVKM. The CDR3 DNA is TGTGCCAGCACCCCAGGACAGGGGACTACAGATACGCAGTATTTT. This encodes CASTPGQGTTDTQYF. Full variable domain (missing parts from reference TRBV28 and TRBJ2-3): DVKVTQSSRYLVKRTGEKVFLECVQDMDHENMFWYRQDPGLGLRLIYFSYDVKMKEKGDIPEGYSVSREKKERFSLILESASTNQTSMYLCASTPGQGTTDTQYFGPGTRLTVL.

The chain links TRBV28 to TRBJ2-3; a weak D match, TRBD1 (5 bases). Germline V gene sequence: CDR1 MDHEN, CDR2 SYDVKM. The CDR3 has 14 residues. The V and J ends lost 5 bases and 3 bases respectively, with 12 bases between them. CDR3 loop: CASSLGHKTDTQYF. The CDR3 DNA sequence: TGTGCCAGCAGTCTGGGGCACAAGACAGATACGCAGTATTTT. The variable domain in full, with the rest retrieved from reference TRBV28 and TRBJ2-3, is DVKVTQSSRYLVKRTGEKVFLECVQDMDHENMFWYRQDPGLGLRLIYFSYDVKMKEKGDIPEGYSVSREKKERFSLILESASTNQTSMYLCASSLGHKTDTQYFGPGTRLTVL.

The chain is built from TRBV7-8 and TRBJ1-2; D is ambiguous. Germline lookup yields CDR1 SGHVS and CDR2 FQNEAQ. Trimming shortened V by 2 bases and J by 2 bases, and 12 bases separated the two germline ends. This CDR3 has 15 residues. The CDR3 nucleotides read TGTGCCAGCAGCTTATTGCCGGGAGTGAACTATGGCTACACCTTC. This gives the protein CASSLLPGVNYGYTF. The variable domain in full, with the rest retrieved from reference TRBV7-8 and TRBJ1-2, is GAGVSQSPRYKVAKRGQDVALRCDPISGHVSLFWYQQALGQGPEFLTYFQNEAQLDKSGLPSDRFFAERPEGSVSTLKIQRTQQEDSAVYLCASSLLPGVNYGYTFGSGTRLTVV.

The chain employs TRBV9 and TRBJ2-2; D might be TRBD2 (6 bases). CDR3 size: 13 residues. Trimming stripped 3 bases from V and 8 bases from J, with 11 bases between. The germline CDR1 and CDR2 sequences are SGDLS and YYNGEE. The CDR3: CASSGLVGGELFF. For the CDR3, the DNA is TGTGCCAGCAGCGGACTAGTGGGAGGGGAGCTGTTTTTT.

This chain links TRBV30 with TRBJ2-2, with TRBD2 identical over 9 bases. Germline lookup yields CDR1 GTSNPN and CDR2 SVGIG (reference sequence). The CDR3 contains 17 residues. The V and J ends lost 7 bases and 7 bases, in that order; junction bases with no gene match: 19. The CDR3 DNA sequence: TGTGCCTTCGCCCAAATGGGGCGGGAGGGCCGTAACGGGGAGCTGTTTTTT. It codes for CAFAQMGREGRNGELFF.

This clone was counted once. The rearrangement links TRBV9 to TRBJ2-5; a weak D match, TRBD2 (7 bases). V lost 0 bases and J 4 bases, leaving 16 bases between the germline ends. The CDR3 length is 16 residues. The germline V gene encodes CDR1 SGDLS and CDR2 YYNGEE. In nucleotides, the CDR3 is TGTGCCAGCAGCGTAGGGGGAGGGGACACGCGAGAGACCCAGTACTTC. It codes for CASSVGGGDTRETQYF.

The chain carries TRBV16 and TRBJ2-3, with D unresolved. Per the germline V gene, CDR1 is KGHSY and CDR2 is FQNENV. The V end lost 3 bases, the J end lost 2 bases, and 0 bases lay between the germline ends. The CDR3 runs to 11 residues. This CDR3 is CASSHTDTQYF. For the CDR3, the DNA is TGTGCCAGCAGCCACACAGATACGCAGTATTTT. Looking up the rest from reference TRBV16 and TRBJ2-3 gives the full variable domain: GEEVAQTPKHLVRGEGQKAKLYCAPIKGHSYVFWYQQVLKNEFKFLISFQNENVFDETGMPKERFSAKCLPNSPCSLEIQATKLEDSAVYFCASSHTDTQYFGPGTRLTVL.

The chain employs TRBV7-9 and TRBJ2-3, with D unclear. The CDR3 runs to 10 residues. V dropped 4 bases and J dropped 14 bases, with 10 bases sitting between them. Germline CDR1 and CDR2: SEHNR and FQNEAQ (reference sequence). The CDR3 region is CASSYGKLYF. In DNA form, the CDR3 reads TGTGCCAGCAGCTACGGAAAACTGTATTTT.

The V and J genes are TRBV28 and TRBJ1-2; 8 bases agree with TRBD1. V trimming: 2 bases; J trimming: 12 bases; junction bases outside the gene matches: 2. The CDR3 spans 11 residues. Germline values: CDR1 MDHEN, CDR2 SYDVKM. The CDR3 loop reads CASSLQGAHTF. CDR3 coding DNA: TGTGCCAGCAGTTTACAGGGGGCCCACACCTTC.

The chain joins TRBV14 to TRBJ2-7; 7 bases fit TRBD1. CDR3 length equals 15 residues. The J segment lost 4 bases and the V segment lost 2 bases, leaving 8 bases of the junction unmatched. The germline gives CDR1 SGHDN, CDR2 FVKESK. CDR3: CASSQFRDSRYEQYF. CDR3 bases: TGTGCCAGCAGCCAATTCCGGGACAGTCGATACGAGCAGTACTTC.

CDR3: CASSPRTRTDTQYF. The CDR3 nucleotides are TGTGCCAGCAGTCCCCGCACTCGGACAGATACGCAGTATTTT. The chain recombines TRBV27 with TRBJ2-3; no reliable D call. The CDR3 covers 14 residues. In germline, CDR1 is MNHEY, CDR2 SMNVEV (reference sequence). Trimming left V 5 bases short and J 3 bases short, with 12 bases between.

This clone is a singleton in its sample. CDR3 bases: TGTGCCAGCGCCTTAGGGACTAGCGCAACCACAGATACGCAGTATTTT. This translates into CASALGTSATTDTQYF. The V call is TRBV19, the J call TRBJ2-3, with 10 bases matching TRBD2. The CDR3 is 16 residues long. V dropped 9 bases and J dropped 2; count of bases not matched to a gene: 11. CDR1 LNHDA and CDR2 SQIVND come from the germline V gene (reference sequence).

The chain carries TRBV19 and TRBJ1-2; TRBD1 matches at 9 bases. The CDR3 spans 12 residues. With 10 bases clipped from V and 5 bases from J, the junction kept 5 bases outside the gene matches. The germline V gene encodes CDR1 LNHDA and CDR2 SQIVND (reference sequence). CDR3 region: CATHDRGYGYTF. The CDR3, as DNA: TGTGCCACCCACGACAGGGGGTATGGCTACACCTTC.

CDR3 loop: CASSERTSPSTDTQYF. DNA of the CDR3: TGTGCCAGCAGCGAAAGGACTAGCCCTAGCACAGATACGCAGTATTTT. This chain joins TRBV5-6 and TRBJ2-3, with 8 bases matching TRBD2. The V segment lost 4 bases and the J segment 0 bases; nucleotides outside the gene matches: 7. In germline, CDR1 is SGHDT, CDR2 YYEEEE. The CDR3 runs to 16 residues.

The CDR3 DNA reads as TGTGCCAGCAGCCTCACAGGACGGGTGGCCGGGGAGCTGTTTTTT. This sequence encodes CASSLTGRVAGELFF. V is TRBV6-5 and J is TRBJ2-2; D perhaps matches TRBD1 (5 bases). V lost 6 bases and J 6 bases, leaving 17 bases between the germline ends. Germline V gene data show CDR1 as MNHEY and CDR2 as SVGAGI. The CDR3 has 15 residues.

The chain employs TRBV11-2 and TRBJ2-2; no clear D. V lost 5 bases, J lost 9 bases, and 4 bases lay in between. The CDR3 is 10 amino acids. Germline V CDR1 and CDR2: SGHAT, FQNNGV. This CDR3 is CASSRRELFF. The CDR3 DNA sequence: TGTGCCAGCAGCCGGAGGGAGCTGTTTTTT.